This T cell receptor beta chain originates from a study of blood T cell repertoires in COVID-19. For the study at large: The United States, Italy and Spain were the sources of the acute and convalescent COVID-19 samples. The cDNA or gDNA used as material had been derived from T cells, B-cell-depleted T cells, or PBMCs.

Germline lookup yields CDR1 KGHDR and CDR2 SFDVKD. V was cut by 5 bases and J by 3 bases, with 7 bases left in between. The CDR3 covers 13 residues. In the authors' methods: Amplified reference gene primers provided the basis for estimating nucleated cell counts. TCRdb's copy holds only in-frame clones and misses some; the assay was immunoSEQ multiplex PCR. The V and J calls and clone size are taken from that table; D and trimming were inferred from the DNA. The sample carries approximately 300,000 clones, around 88% recorded once. This clone occurred a few times. What was sequenced was peripheral blood. The gene calls are TRBV24-1 and TRBJ1-5, with D hard to call. The source of this sequence is a woman aged 50 to 60 with acute or convalescent COVID-19. The DNA of the CDR3 is TGTGCCACCAGTGGCGGGAACAATCAGCCCCAGCATTTT. Protein product: CATSGGNNQPQHF.